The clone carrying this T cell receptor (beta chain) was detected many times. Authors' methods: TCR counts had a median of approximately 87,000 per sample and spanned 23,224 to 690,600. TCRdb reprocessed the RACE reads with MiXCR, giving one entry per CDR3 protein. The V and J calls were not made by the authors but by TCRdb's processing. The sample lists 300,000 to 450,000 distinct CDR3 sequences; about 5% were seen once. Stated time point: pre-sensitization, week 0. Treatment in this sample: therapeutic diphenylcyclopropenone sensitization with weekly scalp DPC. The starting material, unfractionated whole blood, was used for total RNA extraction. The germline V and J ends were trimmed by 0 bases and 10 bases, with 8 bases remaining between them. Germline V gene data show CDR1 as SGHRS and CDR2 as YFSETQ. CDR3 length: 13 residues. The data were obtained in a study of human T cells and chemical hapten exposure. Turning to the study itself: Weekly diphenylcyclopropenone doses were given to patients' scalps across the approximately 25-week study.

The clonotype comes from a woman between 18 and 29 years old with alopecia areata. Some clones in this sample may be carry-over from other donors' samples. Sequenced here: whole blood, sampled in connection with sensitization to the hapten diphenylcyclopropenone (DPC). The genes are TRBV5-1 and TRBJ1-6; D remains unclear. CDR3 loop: CASSLVGRSPLHF. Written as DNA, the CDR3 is TGCGCCAGCAGCTTGGTAGGGAGATCACCCCTCCACTTT.